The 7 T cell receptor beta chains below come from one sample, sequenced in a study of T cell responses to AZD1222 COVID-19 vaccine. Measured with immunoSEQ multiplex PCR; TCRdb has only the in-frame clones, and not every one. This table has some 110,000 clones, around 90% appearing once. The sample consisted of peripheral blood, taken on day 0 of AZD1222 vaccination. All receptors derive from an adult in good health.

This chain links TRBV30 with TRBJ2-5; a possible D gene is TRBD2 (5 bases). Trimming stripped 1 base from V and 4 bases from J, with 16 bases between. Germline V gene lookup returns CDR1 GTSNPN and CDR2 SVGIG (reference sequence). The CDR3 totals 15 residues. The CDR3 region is CAWSDPVLSGETQYF. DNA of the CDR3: TGTGCCTGGAGTGACCCCGTCCTAAGCGGAGAGACCCAGTACTTC.

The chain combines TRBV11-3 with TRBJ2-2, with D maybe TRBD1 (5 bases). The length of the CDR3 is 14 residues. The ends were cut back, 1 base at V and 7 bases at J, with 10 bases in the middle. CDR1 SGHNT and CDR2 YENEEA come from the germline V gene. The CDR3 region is CASSLGRASGELFF. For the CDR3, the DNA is TGTGCCAGCAGCTTAGGCAGGGCGAGCGGGGAGCTGTTTTTT.

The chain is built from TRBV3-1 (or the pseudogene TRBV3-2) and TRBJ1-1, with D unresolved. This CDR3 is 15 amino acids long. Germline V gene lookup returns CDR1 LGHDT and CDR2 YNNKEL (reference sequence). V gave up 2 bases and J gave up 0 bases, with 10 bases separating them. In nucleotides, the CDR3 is TGTGCCAGCAGCCAATGGGAGGGATTGAACACTGAAGCTTTCTTT. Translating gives CASSQWEGLNTEAFF.

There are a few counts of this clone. CDR3 loop: CATSDLGQDQETQYF. As DNA, the CDR3 is TGTGCCACCAGTGATCTCGGACAGGATCAAGAGACCCAGTACTTC. V usage is TRBV24-1 and J usage is TRBJ2-5; TRBD1 matches at 7 bases. Unmatched junction bases numbered 5, after V lost 3 bases and J lost 2 bases. There are 15 residues in the CDR3. From germline, CDR1 is KGHDR and CDR2 SFDVKD.

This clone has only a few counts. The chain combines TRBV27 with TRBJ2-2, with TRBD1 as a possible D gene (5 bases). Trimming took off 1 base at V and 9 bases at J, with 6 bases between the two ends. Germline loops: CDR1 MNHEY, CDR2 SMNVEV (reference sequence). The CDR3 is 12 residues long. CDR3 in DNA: TGTGCCAGCAGTTTATGGGGCAGGGAGCTGTTTTTT. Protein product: CASSLWGRELFF.

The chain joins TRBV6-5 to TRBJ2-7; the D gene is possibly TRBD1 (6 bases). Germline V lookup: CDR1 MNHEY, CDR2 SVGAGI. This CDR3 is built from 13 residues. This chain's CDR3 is CASPRTAVYEQYF. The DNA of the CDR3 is TGTGCAAGCCCCCGGACAGCGGTCTACGAGCAGTACTTC.

The CDR3 nucleotides are TGTGCCAGCAGAGTGCTGGGGCAGGGAAGGTTCCAAGAGACCCAGTACTTC. Translation: CASRVLGQGRFQETQYF. The V call is TRBV2, the J call TRBJ2-5; perhaps TRBD1 as D (5 bases). The CDR3 has 17 amino acids. V lost 6 bases and J 1 base, leaving 21 bases between the germline ends. In germline, CDR1 is SNHLY, CDR2 FYNNEI.